This TCR beta chain was profiled in a study of control samples from healthy donors and cancer patients. Clones were sequenced by immunoSEQ multiplex PCR, and TCRdb holds only the in-frame ones, with some missing. The table lists tens of thousands of clones, less than 95% of them singletons. CDR3 length: 13 residues. The V and J ends lost 3 bases and 11 bases, in that order; junction bases with no gene match: 6. Germline assignment: CDR1 SGHNT and CDR2 YENEEA. This TCR was sampled from a woman in her thirties or forties with head and neck cancer. Sequencing used PBMCs. The genes are TRBV11-3 and TRBJ2-1; 8 nucleotides align to TRBD1. CDR3 DNA sequence: TGTGCCAGCAGCTTGGAAACAGGGGGAAAGCAGTTCTTC. Its protein is CASSLETGGKQFF.